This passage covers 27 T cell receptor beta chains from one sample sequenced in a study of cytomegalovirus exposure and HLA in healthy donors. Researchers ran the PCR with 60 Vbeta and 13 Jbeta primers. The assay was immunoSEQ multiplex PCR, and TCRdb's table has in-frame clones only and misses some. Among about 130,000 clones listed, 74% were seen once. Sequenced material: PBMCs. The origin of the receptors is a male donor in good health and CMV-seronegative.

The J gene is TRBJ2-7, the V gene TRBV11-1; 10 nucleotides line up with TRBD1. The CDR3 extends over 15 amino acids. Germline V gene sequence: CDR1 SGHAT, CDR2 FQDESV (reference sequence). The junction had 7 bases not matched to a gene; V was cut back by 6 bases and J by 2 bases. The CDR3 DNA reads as TGTGCCAGCAGTCGTACCGGGACAGGGGCCTACGAGCAGTACTTC. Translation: CASSRTGTGAYEQYF.

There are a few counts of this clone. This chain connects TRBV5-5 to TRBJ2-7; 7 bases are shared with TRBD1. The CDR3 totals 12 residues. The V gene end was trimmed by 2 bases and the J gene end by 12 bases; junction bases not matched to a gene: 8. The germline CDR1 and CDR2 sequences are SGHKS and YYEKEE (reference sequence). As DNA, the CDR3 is TGTGCCAGCAGCTTTATGGGACAGATTGTGTACTTC. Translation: CASSFMGQIVYF.

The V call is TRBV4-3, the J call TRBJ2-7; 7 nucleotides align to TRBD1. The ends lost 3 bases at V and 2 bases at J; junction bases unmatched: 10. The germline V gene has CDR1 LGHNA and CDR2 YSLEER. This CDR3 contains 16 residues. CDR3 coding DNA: TGCGCCAGCAGCCAGGGGACAGCGTCTGGGGCCTACGAGCAGTACTTC. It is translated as CASSQGTASGAYEQYF.

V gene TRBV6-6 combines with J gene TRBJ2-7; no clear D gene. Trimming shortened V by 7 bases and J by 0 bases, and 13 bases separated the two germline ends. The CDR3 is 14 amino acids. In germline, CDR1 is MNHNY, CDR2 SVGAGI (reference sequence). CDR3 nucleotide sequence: TGTGCCAGCAAACCCCGACGGAGCTCCTACGAGCAGTACTTC. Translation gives CASKPRRSSYEQYF.

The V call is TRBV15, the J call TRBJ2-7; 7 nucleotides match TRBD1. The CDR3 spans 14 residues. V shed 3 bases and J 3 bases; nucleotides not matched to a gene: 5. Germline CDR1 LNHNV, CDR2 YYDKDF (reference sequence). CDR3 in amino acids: CATSSYRGGYEQYF. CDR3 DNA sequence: TGTGCCACCAGCAGCTACAGGGGTGGCTACGAGCAGTACTTC.

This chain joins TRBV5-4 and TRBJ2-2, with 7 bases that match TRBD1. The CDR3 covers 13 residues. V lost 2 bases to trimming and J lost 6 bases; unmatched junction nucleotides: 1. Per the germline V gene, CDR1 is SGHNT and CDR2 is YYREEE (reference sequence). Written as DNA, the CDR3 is TGTGCCAGCAGCTTACAGGGGTCCGGGGAGCTGTTTTTT. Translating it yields CASSLQGSGELFF.

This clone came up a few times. CDR3 nucleotides: TGTGCCAGCAGCCAAGGAAACAGGGGGGGGGAGACCCAGTACTTC. Amino acid sequence: CASSQGNRGGETQYF. This chain uses TRBV14 with TRBJ2-5; D is perhaps TRBD1 (8 bases). CDR1 is SGHDN, CDR2 FVKESK, per germline. The CDR3 length is 15 residues. The V and J ends lost 1 base and 5 bases respectively, with 14 bases between them.

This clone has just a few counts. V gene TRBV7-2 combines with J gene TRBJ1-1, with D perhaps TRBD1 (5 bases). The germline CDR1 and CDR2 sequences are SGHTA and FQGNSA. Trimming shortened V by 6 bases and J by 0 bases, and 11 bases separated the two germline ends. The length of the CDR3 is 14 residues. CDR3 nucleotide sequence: TGTGCCAGCAGACACGGACACCTGAACACTGAAGCTTTCTTT. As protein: CASRHGHLNTEAFF.

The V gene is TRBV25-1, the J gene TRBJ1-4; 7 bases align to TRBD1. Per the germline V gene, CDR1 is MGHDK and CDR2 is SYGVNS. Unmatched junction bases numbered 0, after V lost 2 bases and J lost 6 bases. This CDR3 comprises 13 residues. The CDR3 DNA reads TGTGCCAGCAGTGAAGGGACAGATGAAAAACTGTTTTTT. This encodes CASSEGTDEKLFF.

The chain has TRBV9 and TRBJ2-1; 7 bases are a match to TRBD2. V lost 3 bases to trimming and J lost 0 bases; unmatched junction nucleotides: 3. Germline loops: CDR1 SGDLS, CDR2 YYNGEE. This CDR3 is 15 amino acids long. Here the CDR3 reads CASSAGDYSYNEQFF. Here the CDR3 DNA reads TGTGCCAGCAGCGCGGGGGACTACTCCTACAATGAGCAGTTCTTC.

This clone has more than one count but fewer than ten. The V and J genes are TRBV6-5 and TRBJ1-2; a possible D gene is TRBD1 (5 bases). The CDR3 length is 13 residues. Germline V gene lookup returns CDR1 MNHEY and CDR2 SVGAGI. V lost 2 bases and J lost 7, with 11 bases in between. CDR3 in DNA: TGTGCCAGCAGTTACCGGCAGGGTGGTGGCTACACCTTC. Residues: CASSYRQGGGYTF.

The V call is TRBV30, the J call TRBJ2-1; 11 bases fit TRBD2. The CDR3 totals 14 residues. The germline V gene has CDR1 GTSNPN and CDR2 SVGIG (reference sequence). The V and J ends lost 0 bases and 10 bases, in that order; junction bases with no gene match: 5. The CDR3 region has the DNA TGTGCCTGGAGTGTACTAGCGGGAGTAGACGAGCAGTTCTTC. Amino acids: CAWSVLAGVDEQFF. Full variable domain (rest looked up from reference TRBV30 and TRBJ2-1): SQTIHQWPATLVQPVGSPLSLECTVEGTSNPNLYWYRQAAGRGLQLLFYSVGIGQISSEVPQNLSASRPQDRQFILSSKKLLLSDSGFYLCAWSVLAGVDEQFFGPGTRLTVL.

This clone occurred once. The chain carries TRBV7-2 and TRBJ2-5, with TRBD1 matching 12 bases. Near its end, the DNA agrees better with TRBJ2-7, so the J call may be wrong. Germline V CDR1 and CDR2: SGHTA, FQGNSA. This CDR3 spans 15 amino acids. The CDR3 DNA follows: TGTGCCAGCAGCTTAGGGGGACAGGGGGCGCGCGAGCAGTACTTC. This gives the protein CASSLGGQGAREQYF.

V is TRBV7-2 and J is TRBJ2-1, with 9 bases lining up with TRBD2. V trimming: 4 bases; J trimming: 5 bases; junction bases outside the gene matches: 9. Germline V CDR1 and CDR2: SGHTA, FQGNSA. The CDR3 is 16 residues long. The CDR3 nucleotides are TGTGCCAGCAGCTCCATCAGGAGCGGGGGGAACAATGAGCAGTTCTTC. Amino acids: CASSSIRSGGNNEQFF.

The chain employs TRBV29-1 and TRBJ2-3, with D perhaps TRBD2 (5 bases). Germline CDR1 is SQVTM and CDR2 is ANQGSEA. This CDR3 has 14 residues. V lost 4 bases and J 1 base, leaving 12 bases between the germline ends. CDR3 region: CSVGTSGRTDTQYF. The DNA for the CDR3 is TGCAGCGTTGGCACTAGTGGACGCACAGATACGCAGTATTTT.

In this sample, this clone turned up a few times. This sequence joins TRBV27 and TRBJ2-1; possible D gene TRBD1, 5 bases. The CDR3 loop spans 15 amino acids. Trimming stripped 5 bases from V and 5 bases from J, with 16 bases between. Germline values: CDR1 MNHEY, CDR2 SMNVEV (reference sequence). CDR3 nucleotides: TGTGCCAGCAGTCCCTCCCAGGGTTTGGACAATGAGCAGTTCTTC. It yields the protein CASSPSQGLDNEQFF.

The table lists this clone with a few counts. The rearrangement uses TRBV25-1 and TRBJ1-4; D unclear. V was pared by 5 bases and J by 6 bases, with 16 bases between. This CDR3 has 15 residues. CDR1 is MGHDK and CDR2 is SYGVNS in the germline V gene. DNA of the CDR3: TGTGCCAGCAGTCACATGGGAGAAGGCGATGAAAAACTGTTTTTT. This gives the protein CASSHMGEGDEKLFF. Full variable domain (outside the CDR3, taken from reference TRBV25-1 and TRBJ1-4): EADIYQTPRYLVIGTGKKITLECSQTMGHDKMYWYQQDPGMELHLIHYSYGVNSTEKGDLSSESTVSRIRTEHFPLTLESARPSHTSQYLCASSHMGEGDEKLFFGSGTQLSVL.

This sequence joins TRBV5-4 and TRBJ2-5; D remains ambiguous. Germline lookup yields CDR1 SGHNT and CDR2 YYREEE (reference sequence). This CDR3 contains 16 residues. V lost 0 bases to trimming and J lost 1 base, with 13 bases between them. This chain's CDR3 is CASSLGNFGSQETQYF. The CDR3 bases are TGTGCCAGCAGCTTGGGTAATTTCGGTAGCCAAGAGACCCAGTACTTC.

In nucleotides, the CDR3 is TGCGCCAGCAGCCAAGATGCAGGCCAAACCGAGCAGTACTTC. It translates to CASSQDAGQTEQYF. The V gene is TRBV4-3, the J gene TRBJ2-7, with D unresolved. Germline-derived CDR1 and CDR2 are LGHNA and YSLEER. The germline V and J ends were trimmed by 0 bases and 6 bases, with 12 bases remaining between them. The CDR3 covers 14 residues.

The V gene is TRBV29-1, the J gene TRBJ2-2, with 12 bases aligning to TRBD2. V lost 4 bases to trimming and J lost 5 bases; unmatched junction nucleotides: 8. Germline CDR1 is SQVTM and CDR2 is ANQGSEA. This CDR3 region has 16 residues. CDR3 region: CSVGAPSGRGTGELFF. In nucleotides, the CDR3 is TGCAGCGTTGGAGCCCCTAGCGGGAGGGGGACCGGGGAGCTGTTTTTT.

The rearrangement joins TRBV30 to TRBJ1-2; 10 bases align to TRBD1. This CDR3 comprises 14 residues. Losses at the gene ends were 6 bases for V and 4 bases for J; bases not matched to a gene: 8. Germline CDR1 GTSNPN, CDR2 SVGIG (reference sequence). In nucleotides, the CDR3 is TGTGCCTGCCGTGGGACAGGGGTTACCTATGGCTACACCTTC. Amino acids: CACRGTGVTYGYTF.

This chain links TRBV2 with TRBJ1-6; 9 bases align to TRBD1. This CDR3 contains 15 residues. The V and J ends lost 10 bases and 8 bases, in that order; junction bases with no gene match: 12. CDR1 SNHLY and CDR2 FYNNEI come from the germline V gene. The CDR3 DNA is TGTGCCACCAACCGGGACAGGGTGGCGGATTCACCCCTCCACTTT. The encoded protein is CATNRDRVADSPLHF.

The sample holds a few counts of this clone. The CDR3: CASSEGQEVAYEQYF. CDR3 bases: TGTGCCAGCAGTGAGGGACAGGAGGTTGCCTACGAGCAGTACTTC. The chain employs TRBV25-1 and TRBJ2-7; 8 bases fit TRBD1. Unmatched junction bases numbered 6, after V lost 3 bases and J lost 2 bases. This CDR3 contains 15 residues. The V gene's germline CDR1 is MGHDK and CDR2 SYGVNS.

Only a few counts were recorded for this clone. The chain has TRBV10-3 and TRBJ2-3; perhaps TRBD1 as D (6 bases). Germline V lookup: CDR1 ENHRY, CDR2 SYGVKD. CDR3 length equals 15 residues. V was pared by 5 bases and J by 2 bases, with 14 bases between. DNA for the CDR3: TGTGCCATCAGTAGTGAGCAGGGGACCACAGATACGCAGTATTTT. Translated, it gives CAISSEQGTTDTQYF.

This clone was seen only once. CDR3 DNA: TGTGCCAGCAGTCCGGACTTAGGTGGGCAGTACTTC. Its protein product is CASSPDLGGQYF. J is TRBJ2-7 and V is TRBV28; D is possibly TRBD2 (5 bases). CDR3 size: 12 residues. Germline V gene data show CDR1 as MDHEN and CDR2 as SYDVKM. V was trimmed by 5 bases and J by 9 bases, leaving 14 bases between them.

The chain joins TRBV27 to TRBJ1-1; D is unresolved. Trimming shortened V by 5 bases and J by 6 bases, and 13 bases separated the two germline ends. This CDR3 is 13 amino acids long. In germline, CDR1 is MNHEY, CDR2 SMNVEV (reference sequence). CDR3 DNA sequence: TGTGCCAGCAGTCTAGGCAGAGGGTCTGAAGCTTTCTTT. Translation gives CASSLGRGSEAFF.

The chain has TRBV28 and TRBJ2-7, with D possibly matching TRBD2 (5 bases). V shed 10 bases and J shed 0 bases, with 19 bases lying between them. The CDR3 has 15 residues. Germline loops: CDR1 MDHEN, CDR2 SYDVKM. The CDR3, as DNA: TGTGCCACCCTTAAGGCGGGCAGCCTCTCCTACGAGCAGTACTTC. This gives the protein CATLKAGSLSYEQYF.